Listed below are T cell receptor beta chains from one sample, sequenced in a study of T-cell reconstitution after alpha-beta-depleted transplantation in children. TCRdb called the PCR reads again in MiXCR, with one record for every CDR3 protein. The top ten clones hold roughly 15% of a sample with 500,000 or so distinct CDR3 sequences, about an eighth of them seen once. Specimen: PBMCs, mostly from graft donor cells, collected 180 days after TCRalphabeta/CD19-depleted stem cell transplant. The receptor set was obtained from a female patient aged 2-10 years who had a stem cell transplant for aplastic anemia, so the T cells may come from the graft donor. CDR3s include the opening cysteine and the closing phenylalanine or tryptophan. A D gene is named only where the DNA matches it firmly. Expanded clones get a size class; other rows say once, few or many, or leave the size out.

V gene	D gene	J gene	clone size	CDR3 protein	CDR3 DNA
TRBV19	NA	TRBJ1-5	NA	CASSIRSAPRSNQPQHF	TGTGCCAGTAGTATACGTTCGGCCCCGAGGAGCAATCAGCCCCAGCATTTT
TRBV7-9	NA	TRBJ1-2	NA	CASSSIGGYTF	TGTGCCAGCAGCTCGATCGGTGGCTACACCTTC
TRBV3-1	TRBD2	TRBJ2-2	many	CASSPSGGRTGELFF	TGTGCCAGCAGCCCTAGCGGGGGGCGCACCGGGGAGCTGTTTTTT
TRBV6-5	TRBD2	TRBJ2-3	few	CASSFPHSGRVPDTQYF	TGTGCCAGCAGTTTCCCCCATAGCGGGAGGGTCCCAGATACGCAGTATTTT
TRBV6-2/TRBV6-3	NA	TRBJ1-1	few	CASSWQGRTEAFF	TGTGCCAGCAGTTGGCAAGGAAGGACTGAAGCTTTCTTT
TRBV12-3/TRBV12-4	TRBD1	TRBJ2-7	many	CASSRRPGQGIHEQYF	TGTGCCAGCAGCCGTCGGCCGGGACAGGGCATCCACGAGCAGTACTTC
TRBV29-1	NA	TRBJ1-1	few	CSVELQGGDTEAFF	TGCAGCGTTGAACTACAGGGTGGGGACACTGAAGCTTTCTTT
TRBV6-2/TRBV6-3	NA	TRBJ2-3	many	CASSPVPPDTQYF	TGTGCCAGCAGCCCGGTCCCCCCGGATACGCAGTATTTT
TRBV25-1	NA	TRBJ1-1	NA	CASSPDRFTEAFF	TGTGCCAGCAGTCCCGACAGGTTCACTGAAGCTTTCTTT
TRBV6-1	TRBD2	TRBJ2-1	NA	CASSDGGGLYNEQFF	TGTGCCAGCAGTGATGGCGGGGGACTATACAATGAGCAGTTCTTC
TRBV12-3/TRBV12-4	NA	TRBJ2-1	NA	CASSPDYHNEQFF	TGTGCCAGCAGTCCAGACTACCACAATGAGCAGTTCTTC
TRBV4-3	TRBD1	TRBJ2-4	NA	CASSLGTGGDIQYF	TGCGCCAGCAGCCTGGGGACAGGGGGGGACATTCAGTACTTC
TRBV20-1	NA	TRBJ2-5	NA	CSARGRVQETQYF	TGCAGTGCTAGAGGGCGGGTCCAAGAGACCCAGTACTTC
TRBV7-9	NA	TRBJ1-2	few	CASTLNRASPYGYTF	TGTGCCAGCACCCTCAATAGGGCGAGTCCCTATGGCTACACCTTC
TRBV11-3	NA	TRBJ2-1	NA	CASSLDIADNEQFF	TGTGCCAGCAGCTTAGATATAGCGGACAATGAGCAGTTCTTC
TRBV28	NA	TRBJ2-7	NA	CASMRSYEQYF	TGTGCCAGCATGCGCTCCTACGAGCAGTACTTC
TRBV5-1	NA	TRBJ2-1	few	CASSLGGVFRNEQFF	TGCGCCAGCAGCTTGGGGGGGGTCTTCAGGAATGAGCAGTTCTTC
TRBV7-2	TRBD2	TRBJ2-3	NA	CASSLGRESTDTQYF	TGTGCCAGCAGCTTAGGGCGGGAGAGCACAGATACGCAGTATTTT
TRBV7-2	NA	TRBJ2-3	many	CASTAEEPGDTQYF	TGTGCCAGCACCGCGGAGGAGCCTGGGGATACGCAGTATTTT
TRBV2	NA	TRBJ2-6	NA	CASNSPVGNPGANVLTF	TGTGCCAGCAACTCACCCGTTGGGAACCCTGGGGCCAACGTCCTGACTTTC
TRBV29-1	NA	TRBJ1-4	many	CSVKGGEKLFF	TGCAGCGTGAAGGGGGGTGAAAAACTGTTTTTT
TRBV15	NA	TRBJ2-2	many	CATSRGMGAANTGELFF	TGTGCCACCAGCAGAGGGATGGGGGCGGCGAACACCGGGGAGCTGTTTTTT
TRBV6-5	NA	TRBJ2-7	few	CASSYSINRASALYEQYF	TGTGCCAGCAGTTACTCGATAAACAGGGCCTCCGCTCTTTACGAGCAGTACTTC
TRBV7-2	NA	TRBJ2-1	few	CASSPRFGEQFF	TGTGCCAGCAGCCCAAGATTTGGCGAGCAGTTCTTC
TRBV15	NA	TRBJ2-1	NA	CATSRHNRRNEQFF	TGTGCCACCAGCAGACATAACCGGCGGAATGAGCAGTTCTTC
TRBV20-1	TRBD1	TRBJ1-2	few	CSAQLPQGRTYGYTF	TGCAGTGCACAACTCCCACAGGGGAGAACGTATGGCTACACCTTC
TRBV10-3	NA	TRBJ2-1	few	CAIRGRTSDNEQFF	TGTGCCATCAGGGGACGGACCTCCGACAATGAGCAGTTCTTC
TRBV27	TRBD2	TRBJ2-1	few	CASRKPGLAHEQFF	TGTGCCAGCAGAAAACCGGGACTAGCTCATGAGCAGTTCTTC
TRBV25-1	TRBD1	TRBJ1-1	NA	CATQTGEIAFF	TGTGCCACCCAGACAGGGGAAATAGCTTTCTTT
TRBV20-1	NA	TRBJ2-3	NA	CSASPPGPRSADTQYF	TGCAGTGCTTCTCCCCCGGGACCGCGAAGCGCAGATACGCAGTATTTT
TRBV25-1	TRBD2	TRBJ2-1	few	CASSVGSGRAGEQFF	TGTGCCAGCAGTGTAGGTAGCGGGAGGGCGGGTGAGCAGTTCTTC
TRBV12-3/TRBV12-4	TRBD1	TRBJ2-7	NA	CACSLAWWGQSVFYEQYF	TGTGCCTGCAGTTTGGCGTGGTGGGGACAGTCCGTTTTCTACGAGCAGTACTTC
TRBV3-1	TRBD1	TRBJ2-3	NA	CASSQGDRGDTQYF	TGTGCCAGCAGCCAAGGGGACAGGGGAGATACGCAGTATTTT
TRBV19	TRBD2	TRBJ2-1	NA	CASSISGTSAINEQFF	TGTGCCAGTAGTATATCCGGGACTAGCGCCATCAATGAGCAGTTCTTC
TRBV27	NA	TRBJ2-5	few	CASSATGTRETQYF	TGTGCCAGCAGTGCTACAGGGACCAGGGAGACCCAGTACTTC
TRBV7-9	NA	TRBJ2-1	few	CASRQPSAVGVNEQFF	TGTGCCAGCAGGCAACCGTCCGCGGTTGGGGTCAATGAGCAGTTCTTC
TRBV5-1	TRBD2	TRBJ2-5	NA	CASSHRLAGASQETQYF	TGCGCCAGCAGCCACCGACTAGCGGGAGCGTCCCAAGAGACCCAGTACTTC
TRBV29-1	NA	TRBJ1-2	many	CSVDVLDYGYTF	TGCAGCGTTGATGTCTTGGACTATGGCTACACCTTC
TRBV28	NA	TRBJ1-5	NA	CASSLRDQGTVRLVPQHF	TGTGCCAGCAGTCTCCGTGACCAGGGGACCGTACGACTTGTACCCCAGCATTTT
TRBV15	NA	TRBJ2-5	few	CATSRDAGAGETQYF	TGTGCCACCAGCAGAGATGCAGGGGCCGGGGAGACCCAGTACTTC
TRBV7-2	NA	TRBJ2-5	NA	CASSLPYPQGGETQYF	TGTGCCAGCAGCTTACCTTACCCTCAGGGGGGAGAGACCCAGTACTTC
TRBV20-1	TRBD1	TRBJ2-5	few	CSARGQGPVRKTQYF	TGCAGTGCTAGGGGACAGGGGCCCGTCCGGAAGACCCAGTACTTC
TRBV12-3/TRBV12-4	TRBD1	TRBJ2-2	many	CASRLAGTGGSGELFF	TGTGCCAGCAGATTGGCGGGGACAGGGGGCTCCGGGGAGCTGTTTTTT
TRBV13	TRBD2	TRBJ2-1	NA	CASSLVTSGAYNEQFF	TGTGCCAGCAGCTTAGTCACTAGCGGGGCCTACAATGAGCAGTTCTTC
TRBV29-1	TRBD1	TRBJ2-1	many	CSVAMDRGIWDEQFF	TGCAGCGTTGCAATGGACAGGGGTATTTGGGATGAGCAGTTCTTC
TRBV29-1	TRBD2	TRBJ2-4	few	CSVGGPHSTSGRARSKNIQYF	TGCAGCGTTGGGGGCCCCCACAGTACTAGCGGGAGGGCCAGGTCCAAAAACATTCAGTACTTC
TRBV29-1	NA	TRBJ2-2	many	CSAEREVGELFF	TGCAGCGCCGAGAGGGAGGTCGGGGAGCTGTTTTTT
TRBV12-3/TRBV12-4	NA	TRBJ1-5	NA	CASGFAGTNQPQHF	TGTGCCAGCGGGTTTGCAGGGACCAATCAGCCCCAGCATTTT
TRBV28	NA	TRBJ2-1	NA	CASSSMGYYNEQFF	TGTGCCAGCAGTTCGATGGGGTATTACAATGAGCAGTTCTTC
TRBV29-1	NA	TRBJ1-1	few	CSGGGAFF	TGCAGCGGAGGTGGGGCTTTCTTT
TRBV5-1	TRBD1	TRBJ1-5	many	CASSTTGDINQPQHF	TGCGCCAGCAGCACAACAGGGGACATCAATCAGCCCCAGCATTTT
TRBV10-3	TRBD2	TRBJ2-7	NA	CAISEIAGGYEQYF	TGTGCCATCAGTGAAATAGCGGGAGGCTACGAGCAGTACTTC
TRBV20-1	NA	TRBJ2-3	few	CSARPGKDTQYF	TGCAGTGCTAGACCCGGGAAAGATACGCAGTATTTT
TRBV28	TRBD1	TRBJ2-7	many	CASSLYEGTGIPEQYF	TGTGCCAGCAGTTTATACGAGGGGACAGGAATCCCCGAGCAGTACTTC
TRBV7-2	NA	TRBJ2-3	NA	CASSPRYTDTQYF	TGTGCCAGCAGCCCGAGATACACAGATACGCAGTATTTT
TRBV7-4	TRBD1	TRBJ2-3	NA	CASSPFPGQGIGTDTQYF	TGTGCCAGCAGCCCCTTCCCGGGACAGGGAATTGGGACAGATACGCAGTATTTT
TRBV6-5	NA	TRBJ2-1	NA	CASSYGGTIYNEQFF	TGTGCCAGCAGTTACGGGGGGACGATCTACAATGAGCAGTTCTTC
TRBV29-1	NA	TRBJ1-1	once	CSVDYSLREAFF	TGCAGCGTTGACTATTCATTAAGGGAAGCTTTCTTT